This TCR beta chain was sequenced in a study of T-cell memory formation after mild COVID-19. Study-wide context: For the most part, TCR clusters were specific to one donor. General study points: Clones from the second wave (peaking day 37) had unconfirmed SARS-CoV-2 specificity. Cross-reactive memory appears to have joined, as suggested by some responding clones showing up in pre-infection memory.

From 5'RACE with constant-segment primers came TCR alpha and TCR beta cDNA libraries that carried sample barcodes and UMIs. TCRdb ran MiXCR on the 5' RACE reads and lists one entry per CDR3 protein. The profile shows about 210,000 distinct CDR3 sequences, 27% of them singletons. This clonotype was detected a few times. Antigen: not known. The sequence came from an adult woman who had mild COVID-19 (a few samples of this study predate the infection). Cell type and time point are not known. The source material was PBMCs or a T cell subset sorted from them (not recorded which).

DNA for the CDR3: TGCGCCAGCAGGACAGGGGGCCGACAAGAGACCCAGTACTTC. This translates into CASRTGGRQETQYF. The chain has TRBV5-1 and TRBJ2-5, with 10 positions matching TRBD1. This CDR3 contains 14 residues. The J segment lost 2 bases and the V segment lost 5 bases, leaving 3 bases of the junction unmatched. In germline, CDR1 is SGHRS, CDR2 YFSETQ. Full variable domain (outside the CDR3, taken from reference TRBV5-1 and TRBJ2-5): KAGVTQTPRYLIKTRGQQVTLSCSPISGHRSVSWYQQTPGQGLQFLFEYFSETQRNKGNFPGRFSGRQFSNSRSEMNVSTLELGDSALYLCASRTGGRQETQYFGPGTRLLVL.